Each of the 10 T cell receptor beta chains below was sequenced from the same sample in a study of T cell repertoires in cytomegalovirus infection. TCRdb itself ran the reads through MiXCR, one entry per CDR3 protein. The sample has about 770,000 distinct CDR3 sequences, almost 30% seen once. Their antigen targets remain unknown. The sequences come from cultured CD8+ T cells from PBMCs, collected from culture after CMV antigen stimulation. The receptors were gathered from a human donor in good health (CMV status not recorded). Some clones in this sample may be carry-over from other donors' samples.

The CDR3 DNA follows: TGCGCCAGCAGCCTCGAGGGGAGGGGGTACACCGGGGAGCTGTTTTTT. Translation gives CASSLEGRGYTGELFF. The gene calls are TRBV4-3 and TRBJ2-2; tentatively, D is TRBD2 (7 bases). The CDR3 consists of 16 residues. Germline V gene data show CDR1 as LGHNA and CDR2 as YSLEER. Deletions cut 4 bases from V and 3 bases from J, with 15 bases between.

This clonotype showed up just a few times. The chain combines TRBV6-5 with TRBJ2-1; 7 bases are a match to TRBD1. This CDR3 is 19 amino acids long. Trimming removed 5 bases from V and 0 bases from J; junction bases left unmatched: 16. CDR1 and CDR2 from the germline V gene are MNHEY and SVGAGI. This chain's CDR3 is CASSLGQAFLLSSYNEQFF. As DNA, the CDR3 is TGTGCCAGCAGTCTTGGACAGGCTTTCCTCCTTAGCTCCTACAATGAGCAGTTCTTC.

In its sample, this clonotype was seen a few times. J is TRBJ1-2 and V is TRBV29-1; D gene uncertain. V was clipped by 1 base and J by 4 bases, with 7 bases between them. The germline V gene encodes CDR1 SQVTM and CDR2 ANQGSEA. CDR3 length: 12 residues. The CDR3 loop reads CSVEGGAYGYTF. CDR3 nucleotide sequence: TGCAGCGTTGAAGGGGGAGCCTATGGCTACACCTTC.

V and J are TRBV27 and TRBJ2-1, with D possibly being TRBD2 (7 bases). The CDR3 sequence is 15 residues long. Trimming cost V 9 bases and J 0 bases, with 15 bases left between them. CDR1 is MNHEY and CDR2 is SMNVEV in the germline V gene (reference sequence). This chain's CDR3 is CASFRGGPSYNEQFF. In DNA form, the CDR3 reads TGTGCCAGTTTTAGGGGGGGGCCCTCCTACAATGAGCAGTTCTTC.

This chain uses TRBV29-1 with TRBJ1-2, with D possibly being TRBD1 (5 bases). The germline gives CDR1 SQVTM, CDR2 ANQGSEA. The V gene lost 6 bases and the J gene lost 4 bases, with 12 bases spanning the gap. The CDR3 totals 12 residues. The CDR3 region is CSVGGNSYGYTF. The CDR3 region has the DNA TGCAGCGTCGGGGGAAACAGCTATGGCTACACCTTC.

This clonotype was detected only a few times. The chain employs TRBV5-5 and TRBJ2-7; D is uncertain. Trimming took off 3 bases at V and 2 bases at J, with 9 bases between the two ends. CDR1 is SGHKS, CDR2 YYEKEE, per germline (reference sequence). The CDR3 totals 13 residues. CDR3 in DNA: TGTGCCAGCAGCTGGACCTACACCTACGAGCAGTACGTC. As protein: CASSWTYTYEQYV.

The gene calls are TRBV28 and TRBJ2-3; D uncertain. V lost 5 bases to trimming and J lost 2 bases, with 11 bases between them. This CDR3 has 14 amino acids. Germline CDR1 is MDHEN and CDR2 is SYDVKM. The CDR3 reads CASSIDLTTDTQYF. The CDR3 nucleotides are TGTGCCAGCAGTATAGATCTGACCACAGATACGCAGTATTTT.

V usage is TRBV4-2 and J usage is TRBJ1-4, with a possible D match to TRBD1 (6 bases). Trimming removed 3 bases from V and 7 bases from J, with 18 bases in between. CDR3 length equals 16 residues. Germline V gene sequence: CDR1 LGHNA, CDR2 YNFKEQ. The CDR3 spells CASSQARQERGEKLFF. The DNA for the CDR3 is TGTGCCAGCAGCCAGGCCCGACAGGAACGGGGTGAAAAACTGTTTTTT.

The chain joins TRBV9 to TRBJ2-2, with D tentatively TRBD1 (7 bases). V was shortened by 4 bases and J by 5 bases, with 21 bases between the two germline ends. The germline gives CDR1 SGDLS, CDR2 YYNGEE. This CDR3 comprises 17 residues. The CDR3 region is CASSTTYRGLSTGELFF. The DNA for the CDR3 is TGTGCCAGCAGCACGACCTACAGGGGACTGTCGACCGGGGAGCTGTTTTTT.

In its sample, this clonotype was seen a few times. The chain carries TRBV10-1 and TRBJ2-2, with 7 bases aligning to TRBD2. The CDR3 consists of 14 residues. CDR1 is WNHNN, CDR2 SYGVQD, per germline (reference sequence). V trimming: 3 bases; J trimming: 7 bases; junction bases outside the gene matches: 5. The CDR3 bases are TGCGCCAGCAGTGAAACGGGGGGTATCGGGGAGCTGTTTTTT. Translation: CASSETGGIGELFF.